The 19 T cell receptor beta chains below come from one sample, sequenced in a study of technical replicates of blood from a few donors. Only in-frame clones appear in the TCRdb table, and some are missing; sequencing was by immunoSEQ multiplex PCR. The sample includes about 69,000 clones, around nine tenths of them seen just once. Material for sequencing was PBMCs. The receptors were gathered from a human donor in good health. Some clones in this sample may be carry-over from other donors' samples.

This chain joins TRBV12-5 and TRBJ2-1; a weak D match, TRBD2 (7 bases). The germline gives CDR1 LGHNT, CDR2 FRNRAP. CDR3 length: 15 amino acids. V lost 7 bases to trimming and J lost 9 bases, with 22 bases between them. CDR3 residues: CASAPWSGGRREQFF. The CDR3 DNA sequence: TGTGCTAGTGCCCCTTGGTCCGGGGGGCGTCGTGAGCAGTTCTTC. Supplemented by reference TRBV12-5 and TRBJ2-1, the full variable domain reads DARVTQTPRHKVTEMGQEVTMRCQPILGHNTVFWYRQTMMQGLELLAYFRNRAPLDDSGMPKDRFSAEMPDATLATLKIQPSEPRDSAVYFCASAPWSGGRREQFFGPGTRLTVL.

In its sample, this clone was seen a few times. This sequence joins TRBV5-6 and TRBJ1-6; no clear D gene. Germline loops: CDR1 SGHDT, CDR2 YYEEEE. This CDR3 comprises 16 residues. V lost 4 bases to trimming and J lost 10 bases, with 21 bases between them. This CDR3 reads CASSPLGGSRGSPLHF. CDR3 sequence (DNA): TGTGCCAGCAGCCCGTTGGGAGGCTCAAGAGGATCACCCCTCCACTTT.

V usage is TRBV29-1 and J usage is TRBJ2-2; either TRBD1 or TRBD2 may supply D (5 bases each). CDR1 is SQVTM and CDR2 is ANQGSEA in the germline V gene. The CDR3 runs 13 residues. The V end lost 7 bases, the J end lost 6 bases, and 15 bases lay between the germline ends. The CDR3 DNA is TGCAGCGCTGACTATGGGGCTGCCGGGGAGCTGTTTTTT. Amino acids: CSADYGAAGELFF.

CDR3 nucleotides: TGTGCCAGCAGCCCCGGACACGTACGTTCACCCCTCCACTTT. Translating gives CASSPGHVRSPLHF. This chain uses TRBV4-2 with TRBJ1-6; D perhaps matches TRBD1 (5 bases). Germline V gene lookup returns CDR1 LGHNA and CDR2 YNFKEQ. The CDR3 runs to 14 residues. Between the trimmed V and J ends, which lost 4 bases and 9 bases, there was a span of 13 bases.

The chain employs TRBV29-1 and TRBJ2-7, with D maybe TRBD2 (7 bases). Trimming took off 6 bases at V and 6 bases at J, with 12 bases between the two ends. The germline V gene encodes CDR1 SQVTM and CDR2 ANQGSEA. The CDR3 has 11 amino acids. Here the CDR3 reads CSVGGVSEQYF. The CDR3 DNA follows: TGCAGCGTAGGGGGGGTTAGCGAGCAGTACTTC.

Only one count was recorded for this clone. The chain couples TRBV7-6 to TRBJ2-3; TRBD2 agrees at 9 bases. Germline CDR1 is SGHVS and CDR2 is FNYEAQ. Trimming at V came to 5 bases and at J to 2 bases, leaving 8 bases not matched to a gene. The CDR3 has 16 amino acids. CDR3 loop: CASSPRAGGLTDTQYF. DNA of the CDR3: TGTGCCAGCAGCCCACGAGCGGGGGGTCTCACAGATACGCAGTATTTT.

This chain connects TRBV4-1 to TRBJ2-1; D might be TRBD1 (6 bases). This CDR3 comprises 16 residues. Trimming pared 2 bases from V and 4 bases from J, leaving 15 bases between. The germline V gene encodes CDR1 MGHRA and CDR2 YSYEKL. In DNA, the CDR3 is TGCGCCAGCAGCCAACCTCCCTGGACAGATTACAATGAGCAGTTCTTC. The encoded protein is CASSQPPWTDYNEQFF.

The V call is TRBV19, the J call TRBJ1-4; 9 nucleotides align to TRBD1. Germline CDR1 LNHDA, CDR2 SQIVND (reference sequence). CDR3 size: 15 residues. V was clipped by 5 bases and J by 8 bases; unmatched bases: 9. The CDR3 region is CASSHGQGLGEKLFF. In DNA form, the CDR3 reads TGTGCCAGTAGTCATGGACAGGGGCTAGGGGAAAAACTGTTTTTT.

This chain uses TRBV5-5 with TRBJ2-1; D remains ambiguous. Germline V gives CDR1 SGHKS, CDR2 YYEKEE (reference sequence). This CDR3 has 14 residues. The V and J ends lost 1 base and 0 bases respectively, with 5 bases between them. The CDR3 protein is CASSLRVSYNEQFF. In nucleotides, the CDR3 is TGTGCCAGCAGCTTGCGGGTCTCCTACAATGAGCAGTTCTTC. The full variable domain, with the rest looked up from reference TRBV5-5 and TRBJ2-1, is DAGVTQSPTHLIKTRGQQVTLRCSPISGHKSVSWYQQVLGQGPQFIFQYYEKEERGRGNFPDRFSARQFPNYSSELNVNALLLGDSALYLCASSLRVSYNEQFFGPGTRLTVL.

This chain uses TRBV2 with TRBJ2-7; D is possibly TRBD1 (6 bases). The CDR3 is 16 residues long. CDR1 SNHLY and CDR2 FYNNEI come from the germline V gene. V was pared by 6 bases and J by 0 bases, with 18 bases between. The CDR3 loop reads CASRTTGTRSSYEQYF. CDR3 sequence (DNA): TGTGCCAGCAGGACCACCGGGACACGGAGCTCCTACGAGCAGTACTTC.

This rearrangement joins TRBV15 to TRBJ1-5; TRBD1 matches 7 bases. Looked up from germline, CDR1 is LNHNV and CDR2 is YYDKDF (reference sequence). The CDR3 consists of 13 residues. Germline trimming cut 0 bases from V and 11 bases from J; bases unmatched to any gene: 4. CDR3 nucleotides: TGTGCCACCAGCAGAGATAATACAGGGGCCCAGCATTTT. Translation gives CATSRDNTGAQHF.

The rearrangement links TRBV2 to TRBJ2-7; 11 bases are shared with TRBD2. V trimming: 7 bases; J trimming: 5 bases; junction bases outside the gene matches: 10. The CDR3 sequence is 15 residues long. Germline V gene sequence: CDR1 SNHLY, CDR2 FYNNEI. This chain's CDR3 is CASTRIAGGRHEQYF. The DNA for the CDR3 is TGTGCCAGCACTAGAATAGCGGGGGGGCGGCACGAGCAGTACTTC.

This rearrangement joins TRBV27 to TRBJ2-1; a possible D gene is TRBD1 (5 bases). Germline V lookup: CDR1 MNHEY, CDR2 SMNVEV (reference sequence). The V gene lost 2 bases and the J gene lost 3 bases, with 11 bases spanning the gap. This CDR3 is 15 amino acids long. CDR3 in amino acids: CASSLRGTNYNEQFF. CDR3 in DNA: TGTGCCAGCAGTTTAAGGGGAACCAACTACAATGAGCAGTTCTTC.

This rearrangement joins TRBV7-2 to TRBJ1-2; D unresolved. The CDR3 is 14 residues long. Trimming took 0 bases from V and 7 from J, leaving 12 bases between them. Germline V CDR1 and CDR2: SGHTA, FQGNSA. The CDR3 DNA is TGTGCCAGCAGCTTAGCGCTAATCGTTGGTGGCTACACCTTC. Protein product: CASSLALIVGGYTF.

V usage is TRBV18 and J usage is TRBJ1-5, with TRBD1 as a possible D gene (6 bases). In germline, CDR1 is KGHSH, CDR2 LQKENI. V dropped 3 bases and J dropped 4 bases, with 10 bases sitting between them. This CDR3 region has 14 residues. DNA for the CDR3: TGTGCCAGCTCACCCCTCGGACAGAATCAGCCCCAGCATTTT. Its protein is CASSPLGQNQPQHF.

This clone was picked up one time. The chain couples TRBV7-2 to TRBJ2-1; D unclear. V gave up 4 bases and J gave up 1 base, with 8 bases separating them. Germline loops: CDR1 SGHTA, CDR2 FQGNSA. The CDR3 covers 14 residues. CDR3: CASSSQPSYNEQFF. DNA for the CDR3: TGTGCCAGCAGCTCACAGCCATCCTACAATGAGCAGTTCTTC.

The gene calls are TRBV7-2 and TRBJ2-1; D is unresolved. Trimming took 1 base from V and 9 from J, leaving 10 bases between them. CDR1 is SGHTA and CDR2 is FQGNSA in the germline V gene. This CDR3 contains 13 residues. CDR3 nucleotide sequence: TGTGCCAGCAGCTTAGTAGGCGCGGCTGAGCAGTTCTTC. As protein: CASSLVGAAEQFF. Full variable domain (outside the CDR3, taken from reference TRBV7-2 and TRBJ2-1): GAGVSQSPSNKVTEKGKDVELRCDPISGHTALYWYRQSLGQGLEFLIYFQGNSAPDKSGLPSDRFSAERTGGSVSTLTIQRTQQEDSAVYLCASSLVGAAEQFFGPGTRLTVL.

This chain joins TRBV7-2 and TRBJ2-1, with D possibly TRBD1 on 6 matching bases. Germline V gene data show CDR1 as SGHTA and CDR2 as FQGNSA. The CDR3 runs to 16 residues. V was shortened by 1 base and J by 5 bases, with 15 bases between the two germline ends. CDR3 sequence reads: CASSLGRGRQDNEQFF. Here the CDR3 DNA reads TGTGCCAGCAGCTTAGGCAGGGGCAGGCAGGACAATGAGCAGTTCTTC.

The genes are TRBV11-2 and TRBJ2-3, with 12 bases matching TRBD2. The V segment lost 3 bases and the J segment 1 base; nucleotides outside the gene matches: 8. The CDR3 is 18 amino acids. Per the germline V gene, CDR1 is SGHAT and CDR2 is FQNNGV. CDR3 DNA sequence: TGTGCCAGCAGCTTTACGCTAGCGGGAGGGCCTGGCACAGATACGCAGTATTTT. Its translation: CASSFTLAGGPGTDTQYF. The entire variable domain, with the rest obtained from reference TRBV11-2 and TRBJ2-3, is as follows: EAGVAQSPRYKIIEKRQSVAFWCNPISGHATLYWYQQILGQGPKLLIQFQNNGVVDDSQLPKDRFSAERLKGVDSTLKIQPAKLEDSAVYLCASSFTLAGGPGTDTQYFGPGTRLTVL.